This T cell receptor (beta chain) emerged from a study of blood T cells in healthy people across ages. The CDR3 has 16 residues. CDR1 is DFQATT, CDR2 SNEGSKA, per germline (reference sequence). Comments on this clonotype: Relative to the germline gene, one junction end is altered; a read error may explain this.

Together with a sample-barcoded 5' primer, a J-beta primer mix was included in a second PCR lasting about 7 to 11 cycles. TCRdb re-analysed the 5' RACE reads in MiXCR, keeping a single row per CDR3 protein. The data show around 850,000 distinct CDR3 sequences, under 40% seen once. The V call is TRBV20-1, the J call TRBJ1-6, with 9 positions matching TRBD1. The receptor was isolated from a man aged 18 to 30 in good health. The sample consisted of blood. Here the CDR3 reads CSAGPGTGNINSPPHF. CDR3 nucleotides: TGCAGTGCTGGCCCCGGGACAGGGAACATTAATTCACCCCCCCACTTT.